The present T cell receptor beta chain was sequenced within a study of T-cell reconstitution after alpha-beta-depleted transplantation in children. General observations from the study: Expanded clones from the graft, numbering several hundred, reportedly supplied alpha-beta T cells about two months after transplant. T-cell counts and diversity were attributed mostly to newly produced T cells one year after transplant. It was surviving recipient T cells and thymic progenitors that gave some patients high TCRbeta diversity at day 60.

Germline values: CDR1 SGHRS, CDR2 YFSETQ. This CDR3 is built from 13 residues. The authors prepared the TCRbeta library with unique molecular identifiers. TCRdb passed the PCR reads through MiXCR, listing each CDR3 protein once. This repertoire shows 700,000 or so distinct CDR3 sequences, around 14% found once; its top ten account for 0.79%. There are many counts of this clonotype. Its specificity is unknown. The junction differs from germline at one of its ends, possibly a read error. This rearrangement joins TRBV5-1 to TRBJ2-1; 7 bases align to TRBD2. The specimen was PBMCs, collected before TCRalphabeta/CD19-depleted stem cell transplant. This clonotype was obtained from a girl aged 2 to 10 with congenital amegakaryocytic thrombocytopenia, due to receive a stem cell transplant. CDR3 residues: CASSLVLRTSSVF. CDR3 in DNA: TGCGCCAGCAGCTTGGTTTTAAGGACTAGTAGTGTCTTC.